Listed below are T cell receptor beta chains from one sample, sequenced in a study of technical replicates of blood from several donors. TCRdb's copy holds only in-frame clones and misses some; the assay was immunoSEQ multiplex PCR. The sample records about 88,000 clones, 85% to 95% being singletons. Sequencing was carried out using T cells isolated from PBMCs. Receptors were obtained from a human donor in good health. Each CDR3 is given without its conserved first and last residue.

j_call v_call cdr3_aa
TRBJ1-4 TRBV27 ASSLAGRLNEKLF
TRBJ2-7 TRBV4-1 ASSQGRMGQRQGEQY
TRBJ2-2 TRBV7-7 ASSLAPGLAGANTGELF
TRBJ2-3 TRBV5-8 ASSSGQARTDTQY
TRBJ1-2 TRBV5-1 ASSSTGGRDYGYT
TRBJ1-5 TRBV5-1 ASSGDRGQPQH
TRBJ2-2 TRBV7-2 ASSSRYPGELF
TRBJ2-4 TRBV4-2 ASSQGFGGATWGNQY
TRBJ1-5 TRBV10-3 AISATQGPKGNQPQH
TRBJ1-4 TRBV7-9 ASSPDPGQPKEKLF
TRBJ2-1 TRBV2 ASIRGTGVSNEQF
TRBJ1-5 TRBV10-3 AISDRGIGNQPQH
TRBJ2-7 TRBV6-6 ASSSTGGVYEQY
TRBJ1-2 TRBV5-8 ASSLRGTDYGYT